Shown below are 24 T cell receptor beta chains from a single sample sequenced in a study of T cells in Graves' hyperthyroidism and ophthalmopathy. RNA transcripts gave rise to amplified TCR beta CDR3 regions. The HTBI primer set drove a first-round RT-PCR of the TCR CDR3. TCRdb reanalysed the multiplex PCR reads using MiXCR and keeps one entry per CDR3 protein. The table lists a few hundred thousand distinct CDR3 sequences, more than 15% of them singletons. The specimen sequenced was blood. The receptors here all came from a woman younger than 35 with Graves' ophthalmopathy.

The genes are TRBV28 and TRBJ1-6, with 7 positions matching TRBD1. V shed 3 bases, J shed 5 bases, and the junction held 4 bases outside the gene matches. Germline V gene lookup returns CDR1 MDHEN and CDR2 SYDVKM. This CDR3 is built from 15 residues. The CDR3 DNA follows: TGTGCCAGCAGTTTGACAGGGAAGAATAATTCACCCCTCCACTTT. Protein product: CASSLTGKNNSPLHF. Full variable domain (missing parts from reference TRBV28 and TRBJ1-6): DVKVTQSSRYLVKRTGEKVFLECVQDMDHENMFWYRQDPGLGLRLIYFSYDVKMKEKGDIPEGYSVSREKKERFSLILESASTNQTSMYLCASSLTGKNNSPLHFGNGTRLTVT.

This clonotype was seen a few times. The chain recombines TRBV6-2 or TRBV6-3 with TRBJ2-2; D not certain. The CDR3 sequence is 12 residues long. From germline, CDR1 is MNHEY and CDR2 SVGEGT. V shed 4 bases and J shed 8 bases, with 8 bases lying between them. The CDR3 spells CASSSQRGELFF. DNA for the CDR3: TGTGCCAGCAGTTCACAGAGAGGGGAGCTGTTTTTT.

As for this clonotype: Compared with germline, one end of the junction differs, possibly owing to a read error. V and J are TRBV30 and TRBJ2-6; 7 bases are shared with TRBD1. Per the germline V gene, CDR1 is GTSNPN and CDR2 is SVGIG (reference sequence). The CDR3 runs 18 residues. This CDR3 is CAWSVVGDSISGVNVLTF. In DNA, the CDR3 is TGTGCCTGGAGTGTAGTAGGGGACAGCATATCTGGGGTCAACGTCCTGACTTTC.

This clonotype has ten or more counts. The V call is TRBV27, the J call TRBJ2-1, with 9 bases matching TRBD2. The CDR3 contains 15 residues. CDR1 is MNHEY, CDR2 SMNVEV, per germline (reference sequence). V shed 6 bases and J 3 bases; nucleotides not matched to a gene: 6. DNA of the CDR3: TGTGCCAGCAGCCTACGACTAGCGGACTACAATGAGCAGTTCTTC. Protein product: CASSLRLADYNEQFF.

This clonotype was seen repeatedly, ten times or more. The chain joins TRBV20-1 to TRBJ1-5; D perhaps matches TRBD1 (6 bases). Between the trimmed V and J ends, which lost 3 bases and 4 bases, there was a span of 16 bases. The CDR3 extends over 15 amino acids. The germline gives CDR1 DFQATT, CDR2 SNEGSKA (reference sequence). The CDR3, as DNA: TGCAGTGCTAGCGCGGGGGGGGCCGGGAATCAGCCCCAGCATTTT. It translates to CSASAGGAGNQPQHF.

The gene calls are TRBV29-1 and TRBJ2-3, with 7 nucleotides matching TRBD2. This CDR3 is built from 14 residues. In germline, CDR1 is SQVTM, CDR2 ANQGSEA. After removal of 7 bases from V and 0 bases from J, the junction contained 7 bases not matched to a gene. The CDR3 coding sequence is TGCAGCGCGCAGCGGGACCCTAGCACAGATACGCAGTATTTT. Amino acid sequence: CSAQRDPSTDTQYF.

This clonotype was recorded at least ten times. V usage is TRBV20-1 and J usage is TRBJ1-5; 7 nucleotides match TRBD1. Losses at the gene ends were 5 bases for V and 2 bases for J; bases not matched to a gene: 6. The CDR3 spans 14 residues. Germline lookup yields CDR1 DFQATT and CDR2 SNEGSKA (reference sequence). Written as DNA, the CDR3 is TGCAGTGCTGATCGGACAGGAGGCAATCAGCCCCAGCATTTT. Translated: CSADRTGGNQPQHF.

The chain recombines TRBV10-2 with TRBJ2-1; D not resolved. The germline V gene encodes CDR1 WSHSY and CDR2 SAAADI. With 4 bases removed from V and 0 bases from J, the gap between germline ends came to 7 bases. The CDR3 has 14 residues. The CDR3 here is CASSVRGSYNEQFF. For the CDR3, the DNA is TGCGCCAGCAGTGTGCGCGGCTCCTACAATGAGCAGTTCTTC.

This rearrangement joins TRBV4-1 to TRBJ1-5, with unresolved D. V dropped 4 bases and J dropped 5 bases, with 15 bases sitting between them. The CDR3 has 15 residues. Germline-derived CDR1 and CDR2 are MGHRA and YSYEKL. For the CDR3, the DNA is TGCGCCAGCAGCCGGAACATGGACCTTGATCAGCCCCAGCATTTT. Translating gives CASSRNMDLDQPQHF.

Many counts were recorded for this clonotype. The chain recombines TRBV5-1 with TRBJ1-2; TRBD1 is a possible D gene (5 bases). Germline V gene lookup returns CDR1 SGHRS and CDR2 YFSETQ. Trimming took off 0 bases at V and 8 bases at J, with 14 bases between the two ends. The CDR3 has 14 amino acids. CDR3 residues: CASSLDFRGSGYTF. In nucleotides, the CDR3 is TGCGCCAGCAGCTTGGATTTTCGGGGCTCCGGCTACACCTTC.

Concerning this clonotype: Possible read error: a much larger clone is one base away. V usage is TRBV6-2 or TRBV6-3 and J usage is TRBJ1-2; 11 nucleotides line up with TRBD1. The CDR3 has 15 amino acids. Per the germline V gene, CDR1 is MNHEY and CDR2 is SVGEGT. The ends lost 6 bases at V and 6 bases at J; junction bases unmatched: 9. The DNA for the CDR3 is TGTGCCAGCAGCGGACAGGGGGCGCGGAGCCATGGCTACACCTTC. Translated: CASSGQGARSHGYTF.

This clonotype was found a few times. The chain carries TRBV9 and TRBJ2-7; D might be TRBD1 (6 bases). This CDR3 comprises 14 residues. The V and J ends lost 0 bases and 3 bases respectively, with 10 bases between them. CDR1 and CDR2 from the germline V gene are SGDLS and YYNGEE. The CDR3 region is CASSVAGHDYEQYF. The CDR3 DNA follows: TGTGCCAGCAGCGTAGCGGGACATGACTACGAGCAGTACTTC.

Many counts were recorded for this clonotype. This chain joins TRBV5-1 and TRBJ2-1, with 12 bases fitting TRBD2. Germline V lookup: CDR1 SGHRS, CDR2 YFSETQ. The CDR3 runs to 12 residues. Trimming removed 7 bases from V and 7 bases from J; junction bases left unmatched: 0. The CDR3 is CASGTSGNEQFF. CDR3 nucleotide sequence: TGCGCCAGCGGGACTAGCGGGAATGAGCAGTTCTTC.

This clonotype has at least ten counts. V usage is TRBV11-2 and J usage is TRBJ2-7; D is uncertain. Trimming took 1 base from V and 1 from J, leaving 14 bases between them. CDR3 size: 16 residues. Per germline, CDR1 SGHAT and CDR2 FQNNGV. DNA for the CDR3: TGTGCCAGCAGCTTAGTGATCTTCCCTTATTCCTACGAGCAGTACTTC. Protein: CASSLVIFPYSYEQYF.

In its sample, this clonotype was seen many times. The chain links TRBV30 to TRBJ1-1; 7 bases match TRBD1. There are 13 residues in the CDR3. Per the germline V gene, CDR1 is GTSNPN and CDR2 is SVGIG (reference sequence). The J segment lost 1 base and the V segment lost 3 bases, leaving 2 bases of the junction unmatched. The CDR3 nucleotides read TGTGCCTGGAGCGGGGACAGGAACACTGAAGCTTTCTTT. This encodes CAWSGDRNTEAFF.

The chain joins TRBV2 to TRBJ2-3; the match to TRBD2 covers 11 bases. Germline CDR1 SNHLY, CDR2 FYNNEI. The V and J ends lost 3 bases and 3 bases, in that order; junction bases with no gene match: 5. The CDR3 extends over 16 amino acids. The chain's CDR3 is CASSERLAGPTDTQYF. CDR3 nucleotide sequence: TGTGCCAGCAGTGAGCGACTAGCGGGGCCGACAGATACGCAGTATTTT. Complete variable domain (other parts from reference TRBV2 and TRBJ2-3): EPEVTQTPSHQVTQMGQEVILRCVPISNHLYFYWYRQILGQKVEFLVSFYNNEISEKSEIFDDQFSVERPDGSNFTLKIRSTKLEDSAMYFCASSERLAGPTDTQYFGPGTRLTVL.

The gene calls are TRBV3-1 and TRBJ1-6, with 9 nucleotides matching TRBD1. The germline V gene has CDR1 LGHDT and CDR2 YNNKEL (reference sequence). The trim removed 0 bases at V and 8 bases at J, leaving 5 bases unmatched. The CDR3 contains 16 residues. CDR3 amino acids: CASSQDGGTGYSPLHF. For the CDR3, the DNA is TGTGCCAGCAGCCAAGATGGTGGGACAGGGTATTCACCCCTCCACTTT.

The chain uses TRBV7-9 and TRBJ2-3, with 9 bases fitting TRBD1. Looked up from germline, CDR1 is SEHNR and CDR2 is FQNEAQ (reference sequence). The CDR3 loop spans 16 amino acids. The trim removed 7 bases at V and 2 bases at J, leaving 10 bases unmatched. This CDR3 is CASTDPGQGSTDTQYF. The CDR3 nucleotides are TGTGCCAGCACCGATCCGGGACAGGGATCCACAGATACGCAGTATTTT.

This clonotype was observed many times. The chain uses TRBV18 and TRBJ2-7; 8 nucleotides line up with TRBD2. This CDR3 contains 15 residues. Trimming cost V 0 bases and J 3 bases; bases outside gene matches: 4. Germline loops: CDR1 KGHSH, CDR2 LQKENI. The CDR3 DNA follows: TGTGCCAGCTCACCACCTAGCGGGACGGGCTACGAGCAGTACTTC. Its translation is CASSPPSGTGYEQYF.

This clonotype was recorded many times. This chain joins TRBV5-1 and TRBJ2-1; D possibly corresponds to TRBD1 (6 bases). The length of the CDR3 is 16 residues. V lost 2 bases and J 5 bases, leaving 17 bases between the germline ends. Germline values: CDR1 SGHRS, CDR2 YFSETQ. The CDR3 spells CASSFEDREGHNEQFF. In DNA form, the CDR3 reads TGCGCCAGCAGCTTCGAGGACAGAGAGGGGCACAATGAGCAGTTCTTC.

This clonotype appeared a few times. This chain uses TRBV5-4 with TRBJ1-2; D call uncertain. There are 13 residues in the CDR3. CDR1 and CDR2 (germline): SGHNT, YYREEE (reference sequence). Trimming removed 1 base at V and 5 bases at J, with 9 bases between. The CDR3 here is CASSLQRGYGYTF. CDR3 nucleotide sequence: TGTGCCAGCAGCTTGCAACGGGGTTATGGCTACACCTTC. The whole variable domain, filled in from reference TRBV5-4 and TRBJ1-2, reads ETGVTQSPTHLIKTRGQQVTLRCSSQSGHNTVSWYQQALGQGPQFIFQYYREEENGRGNFPPRFSGLQFPNYSSELNVNALELDDSALYLCASSLQRGYGYTFGSGTRLTVV.

This clonotype was seen many times. V gene TRBV2 combines with J gene TRBJ2-2; D is unclear. V was shortened by 8 bases and J by 3 bases, with 13 bases between the two germline ends. The CDR3 consists of 14 residues. Germline-derived CDR1 and CDR2 are SNHLY and FYNNEI. CDR3 in amino acids: CASSQAGYTGELFF. The CDR3 coding sequence is TGTGCCAGCTCCCAGGCAGGCTACACCGGGGAGCTGTTTTTT. Full variable domain (outside the CDR3, taken from reference TRBV2 and TRBJ2-2): EPEVTQTPSHQVTQMGQEVILRCVPISNHLYFYWYRQILGQKVEFLVSFYNNEISEKSEIFDDQFSVERPDGSNFTLKIRSTKLEDSAMYFCASSQAGYTGELFFGEGSRLTVL.

The chain has TRBV28 and TRBJ1-1; 7 bases agree with TRBD1. The CDR3 length is 14 residues. The V and J ends lost 1 base and 5 bases, in that order; junction bases with no gene match: 4. Per germline, CDR1 MDHEN and CDR2 SYDVKM. Here the CDR3 reads CASSLSGQSTEAFF. In DNA form, the CDR3 reads TGTGCCAGCAGTTTATCGGGACAGAGTACTGAAGCTTTCTTT.

The sample holds many counts of this clonotype. The chain joins TRBV7-2 to TRBJ2-7, with 9 bases lining up with TRBD1. This CDR3 is built from 15 residues. In germline, CDR1 is SGHTA, CDR2 FQGNSA. J lost 3 bases, V lost 5 bases, and 8 bases had no gene match. The CDR3 is CASSRKDRGDYEQYF. The CDR3 DNA follows: TGTGCCAGCAGCCGCAAGGACAGGGGAGACTACGAGCAGTACTTC.